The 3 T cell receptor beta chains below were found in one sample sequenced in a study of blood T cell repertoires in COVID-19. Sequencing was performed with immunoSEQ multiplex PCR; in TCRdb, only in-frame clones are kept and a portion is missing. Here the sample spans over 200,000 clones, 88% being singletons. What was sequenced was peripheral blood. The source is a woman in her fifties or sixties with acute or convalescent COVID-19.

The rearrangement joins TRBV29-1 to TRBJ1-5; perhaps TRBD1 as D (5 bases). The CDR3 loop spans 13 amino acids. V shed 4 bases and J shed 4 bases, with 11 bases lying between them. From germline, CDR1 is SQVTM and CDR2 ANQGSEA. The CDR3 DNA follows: TGCAGCGTTGTAGGGGATGGAAATCAGCCCCAGCATTTT. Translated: CSVVGDGNQPQHF.

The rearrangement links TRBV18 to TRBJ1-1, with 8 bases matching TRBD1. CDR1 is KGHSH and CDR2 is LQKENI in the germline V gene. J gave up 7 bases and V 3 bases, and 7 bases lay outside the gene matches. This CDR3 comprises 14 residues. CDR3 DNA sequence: TGTGCCAGCTCACCTGGGACAGGCGGCGGTGAAGCTTTCTTT. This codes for CASSPGTGGGEAFF.

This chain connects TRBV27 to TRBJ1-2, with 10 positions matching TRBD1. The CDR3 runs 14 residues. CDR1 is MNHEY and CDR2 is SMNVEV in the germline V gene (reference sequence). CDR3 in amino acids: CVTSGQGFVHGYTF. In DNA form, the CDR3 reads TGTGTCACGTCGGGACAGGGGTTCGTACATGGCTACACCTTC.